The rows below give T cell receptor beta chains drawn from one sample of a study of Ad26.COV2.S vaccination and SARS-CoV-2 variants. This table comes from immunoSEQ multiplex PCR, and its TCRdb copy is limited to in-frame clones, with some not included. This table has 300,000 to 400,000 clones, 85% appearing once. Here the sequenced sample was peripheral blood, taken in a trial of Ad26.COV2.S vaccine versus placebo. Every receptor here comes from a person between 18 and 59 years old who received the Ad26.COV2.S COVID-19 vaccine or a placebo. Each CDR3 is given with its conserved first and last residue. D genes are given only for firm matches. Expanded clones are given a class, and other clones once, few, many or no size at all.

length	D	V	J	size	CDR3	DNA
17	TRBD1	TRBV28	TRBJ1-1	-	CASSLTGQGGSGAEAFF	TGTGCCAGCAGTCTTACGGGACAGGGGGGATCAGGTGCTGAAGCTTTCTTT
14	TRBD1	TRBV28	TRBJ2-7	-	CASSFETGTREQYF	TGTGCCAGCAGTTTTGAGACAGGGACCCGCGAGCAGTACTTC
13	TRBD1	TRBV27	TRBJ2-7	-	CASSPDRGREQYF	TGTGCCAGCAGTCCCGACAGGGGACGGGAGCAGTACTTC
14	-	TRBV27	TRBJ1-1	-	CASSLGGILTEAFF	TGTGCCAGCAGTTTAGGGGGGATCCTCACTGAAGCTTTCTTT
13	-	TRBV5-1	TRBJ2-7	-	CASSVPGPYEQYF	TGCGCCAGCAGCGTCCCGGGACCCTACGAGCAGTACTTC
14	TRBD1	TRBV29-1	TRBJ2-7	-	CSVAGQESSYEQYF	TGCAGCGTCGCGGGACAGGAAAGCTCCTACGAGCAGTACTTC
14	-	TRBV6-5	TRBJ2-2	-	CASSYGRGAGELFF	TGTGCCAGCAGTTACGGAAGGGGCGCCGGGGAGCTGTTTTTT
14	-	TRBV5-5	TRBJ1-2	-	CASSLVPGNYGYTF	TGTGCCAGCAGCTTGGTCCCAGGAAACTATGGCTACACCTTC
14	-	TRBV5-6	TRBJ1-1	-	CASSFGGGSTEAFF	TGTGCCAGCAGCTTCGGGGGAGGTAGCACTGAAGCTTTCTTT
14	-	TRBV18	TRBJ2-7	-	CASSPGVGGDEQYF	TGTGCCAGCTCACCGGGGGTCGGAGGGGACGAGCAGTACTTC
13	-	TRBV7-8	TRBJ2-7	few	CASSFLATYEQYF	TGTGCCAGCAGCTTTTTAGCGACCTACGAGCAGTACTTC
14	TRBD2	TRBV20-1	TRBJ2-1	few	CSASRGGIFNEQFF	TGCAGTGCTAGTCGGGGGGGCATTTTCAATGAGCAGTTCTTC
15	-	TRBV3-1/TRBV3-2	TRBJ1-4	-	CASSLGSATNEKLFF	TGTGCCAGCAGCCTCGGTAGCGCCACCAATGAAAAACTGTTTTTT
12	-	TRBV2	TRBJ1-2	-	CASGASELGYTF	TGTGCCAGCGGGGCCTCCGAGCTTGGCTACACCTTC
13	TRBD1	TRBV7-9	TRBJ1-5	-	CAIGDRDNQPQHF	TGTGCCATCGGGGACAGAGATAATCAGCCCCAGCATTTT
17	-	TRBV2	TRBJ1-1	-	CASSEGLRAPGNTEAFF	TGTGCCAGCAGTGAAGGTCTTAGGGCTCCAGGGAACACTGAAGCTTTCTTT
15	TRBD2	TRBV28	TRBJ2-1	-	CASSPLGRGDNEQFF	TGTGCCAGCAGTCCCCTCGGGCGGGGGGACAATGAGCAGTTCTTC
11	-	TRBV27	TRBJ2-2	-	CASWNTGELFF	TGTGCCAGCTGGAACACCGGGGAGCTGTTTTTT
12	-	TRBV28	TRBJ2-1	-	CASSTRGLEQFF	TGTGCCAGCAGTACCCGGGGGTTAGAGCAGTTCTTC
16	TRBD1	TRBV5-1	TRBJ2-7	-	CASSPTAGGFPYEQYF	TGCGCCAGCAGCCCGACTGCAGGGGGCTTCCCCTACGAGCAGTACTTC
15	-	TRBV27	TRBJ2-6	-	CASRTDSSGANVLTF	TGTGCCAGCAGGACAGACAGCTCTGGGGCCAACGTCCTGACTTTC
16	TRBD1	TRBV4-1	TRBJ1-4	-	CASSPQTGTGGEKLFF	TGCGCCAGCAGCCCACAAACCGGGACAGGGGGTGAAAAACTGTTTTTT
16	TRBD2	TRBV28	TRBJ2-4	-	CASSPNRLAGGNIQYF	TGTGCCAGCAGTCCCAACCGACTAGCGGGAGGGAACATTCAGTACTTC
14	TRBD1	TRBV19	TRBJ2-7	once	CASSIRTGRYEQYF	TGTGCCAGTAGTATCCGGACAGGGCGCTACGAGCAGTACTTC
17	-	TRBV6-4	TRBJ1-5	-	CASSDPPLKGEHQPQHF	TGTGCCAGCAGTGACCCCCCCCTGAAGGGAGAACATCAGCCCCAGCATTTT
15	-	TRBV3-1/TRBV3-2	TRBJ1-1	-	CASSRTTGMNTEAFF	TGTGCCAGCAGCCGAACGACAGGAATGAACACTGAAGCTTTCTTT
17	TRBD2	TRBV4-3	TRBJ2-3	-	CASSRATSGGDTDTQYF	TGCGCCAGCAGCCGTGCGACTAGCGGGGGGGACACAGATACGCAGTATTTT
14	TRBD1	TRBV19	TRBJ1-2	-	CASRADRDRYGYTF	TGTGCCAGTAGGGCCGACAGGGATCGGTATGGCTACACCTTC
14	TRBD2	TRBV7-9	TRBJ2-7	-	CASSPSGSASEQYF	TGTGCCAGCAGCCCAAGCGGGAGCGCGAGCGAGCAGTACTTC
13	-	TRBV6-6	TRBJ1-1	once	CASSYGRDAEAFF	TGTGCCAGCAGTTACGGGAGGGACGCTGAAGCTTTCTTT
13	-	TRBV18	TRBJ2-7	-	CASSRTDSDEQYF	TGTGCCAGCTCACGGACGGATTCCGACGAGCAGTACTTC